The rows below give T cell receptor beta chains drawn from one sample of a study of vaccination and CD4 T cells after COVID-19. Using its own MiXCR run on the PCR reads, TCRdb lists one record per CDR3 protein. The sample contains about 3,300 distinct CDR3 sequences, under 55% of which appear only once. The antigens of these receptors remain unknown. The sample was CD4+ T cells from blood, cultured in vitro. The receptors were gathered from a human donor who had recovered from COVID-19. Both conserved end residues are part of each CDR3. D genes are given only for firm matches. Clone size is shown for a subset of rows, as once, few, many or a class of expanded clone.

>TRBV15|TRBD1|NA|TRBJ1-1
CATSSLQGVNTEAFF
TGTGCCACCAGCAGCTTACAGGGGGTGAACACTGAAGCTTTCTTT
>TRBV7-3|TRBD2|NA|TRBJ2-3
CASSFGLADTQYF
TGTGCCAGCAGCTTTGGACTAGCAGATACGCAGTATTTT
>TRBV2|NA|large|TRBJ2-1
CASSGVSESKGEQFF
TGTGCCAGCAGTGGGGTTTCAGAGTCCAAGGGTGAGCAGTTCTTC
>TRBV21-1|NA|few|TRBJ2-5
CARATSGRQTQYF
TGTGCCAGGGCGACTAGCGGGAGACAGACCCAGTACTTC
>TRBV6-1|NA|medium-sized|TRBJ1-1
CASSGYRVEAFF
TGTGCCAGCAGTGGGTATCGGGTTGAAGCTTTCTTT
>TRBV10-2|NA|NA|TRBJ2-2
CASSDYTGELFF
TGCGCCAGCAGTGACTACACCGGGGAGCTGTTTTTT
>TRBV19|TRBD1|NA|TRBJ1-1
CASVWGQGGTEAFF
TGTGCCAGTGTATGGGGACAGGGCGGCACTGAAGCTTTCTTT
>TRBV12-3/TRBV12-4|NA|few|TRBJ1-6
CASSTGWNSPLHF
TGTGCCAGTAGTACAGGGTGGAATTCACCCCTCCACTTT
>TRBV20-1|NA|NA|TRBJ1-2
CSAKIDYGYTF
TGCAGTGCTAAAATTGACTATGGCTACACCTTC
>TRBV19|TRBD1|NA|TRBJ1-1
CASSTTTGGGTEAFF
TGTGCCAGTAGTACGACGACAGGGGGTGGCACTGAAGCTTTCTTT
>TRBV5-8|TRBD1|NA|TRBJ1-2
CASSLGQGVFYGYTF
TGTGCCAGCAGCTTGGGACAGGGGGTTTTCTATGGCTACACCTTC
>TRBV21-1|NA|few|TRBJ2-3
CASSFREETSASTDTQYF
TGTGCCAGCAGCTTCAGGGAGGAGACTAGCGCCAGCACAGATACGCAGTATTTT
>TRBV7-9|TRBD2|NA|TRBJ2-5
CASSLDVGGGSQETQYF
TGTGCCAGCAGCTTAGATGTTGGCGGGGGGTCCCAAGAGACCCAGTACTTC
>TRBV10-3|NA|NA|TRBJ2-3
CAISQGHQTSTDTQYF
TGTGCCATCAGCCAGGGACACCAGACTAGCACAGATACGCAGTATTTT
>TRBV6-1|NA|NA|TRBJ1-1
CASSADRLREAFF
TGTGCCAGCAGCGCCGACCGCCTGCGGGAAGCTTTCTTT
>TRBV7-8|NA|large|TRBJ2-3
CASSFSSTDTQYF
TGTGCCAGCAGCTTTTCGTCCACAGATACGCAGTATTTT
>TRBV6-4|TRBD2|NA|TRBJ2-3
CASSPLAGVPDTQYF
TGTGCCAGCAGCCCTCTGGCGGGGGTACCCGATACGCAGTATTTT
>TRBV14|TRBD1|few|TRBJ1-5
CASSLGQNQPQHF
TGTGCCAGCAGCTTGGGACAGAATCAGCCCCAGCATTTT
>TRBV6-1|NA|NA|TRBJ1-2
CASSEWGRQRDYGYTF
TGTGCCAGCAGTGAATGGGGGCGTCAGAGAGACTATGGCTACACCTTC
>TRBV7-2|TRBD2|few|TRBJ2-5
CASSQQGSGGVTQYF
TGTGCCAGCAGCCAGCAGGGTAGCGGGGGGGTGACCCAGTACTTC
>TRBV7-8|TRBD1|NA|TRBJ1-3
CASSQGGNGNTIYF
TGTGCCAGCAGTCAGGGGGGGAATGGAAACACCATATATTTT
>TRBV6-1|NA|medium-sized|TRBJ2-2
CASSVRATANTGELFF
TGTGCCAGCAGTGTACGGGCAACTGCCAACACCGGGGAGCTGTTTTTT
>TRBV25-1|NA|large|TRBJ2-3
CASSEFRMSGDTQYF
TGTGCCAGCAGTGAATTTCGCATGAGCGGCGATACGCAGTATTTT
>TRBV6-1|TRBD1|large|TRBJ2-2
CASSGKQGATGELFF
TGTGCCAGCAGCGGTAAACAGGGGGCGACCGGGGAGCTGTTTTTT
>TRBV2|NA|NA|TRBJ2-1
CASRGRNEQFF
TGTGCCAGCAGGGGAAGGAATGAGCAGTTCTTC
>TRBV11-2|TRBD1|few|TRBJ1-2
CASSLDPGTVYGYTF
TGTGCCAGCAGCTTAGACCCCGGGACAGTCTATGGCTACACCTTC
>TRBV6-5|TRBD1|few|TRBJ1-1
CASSYLGRTGEYEAFF
TGTGCCAGCAGTTACCTGGGACGGACAGGGGAATATGAAGCTTTCTTT
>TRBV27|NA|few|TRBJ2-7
CASSLFRVTRGETYEQYF
TGTGCCAGCAGTTTATTCAGAGTGACGAGGGGAGAAACCTACGAGCAGTACTTC
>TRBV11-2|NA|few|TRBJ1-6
CASSRGQMFNSPLHF
TGTGCCAGCAGCAGAGGACAGATGTTTAATTCACCCCTCCACTTT
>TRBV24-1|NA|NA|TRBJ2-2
CATSDHKANTGELFF
TGTGCCACCAGTGACCACAAAGCGAACACCGGGGAGCTGTTTTTT
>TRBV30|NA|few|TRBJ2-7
CAGDRTGYEQYF
TGTGCCGGAGACAGGACGGGGTACGAGCAGTACTTC
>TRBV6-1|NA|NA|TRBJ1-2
CASRGLEGRGGYTF
TGTGCCAGCAGGGGACTAGAGGGGAGGGGAGGCTACACCTTC
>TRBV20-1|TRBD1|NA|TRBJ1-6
CSAREDRGDSPLHF
TGCAGTGCTAGAGAAGACAGGGGGGATTCACCCCTCCACTTT
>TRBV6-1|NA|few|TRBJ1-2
CASSLTGKNYGYTF
TGTGCCAGCAGCTTGACCGGCAAAAACTATGGCTACACCTTC
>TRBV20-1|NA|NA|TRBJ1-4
CSASGDNPPEKLFF
TGCAGTGCTAGTGGGGACAACCCGCCGGAAAAACTGTTTTTT
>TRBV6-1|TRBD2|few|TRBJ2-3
CASSPLAEFTDTQYF
TGTGCCAGCAGCCCACTAGCGGAGTTCACAGATACGCAGTATTTT
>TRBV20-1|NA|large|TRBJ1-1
CSALGEGTEAFF
TGCAGTGCTCTCGGGGAGGGCACTGAAGCTTTCTTT
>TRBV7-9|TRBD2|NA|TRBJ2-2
CASSLPGLAGDRTGELFF
TGTGCCAGCAGCCTCCCCGGACTAGCGGGAGATCGCACCGGGGAGCTGTTTTTT
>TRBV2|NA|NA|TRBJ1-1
CASSAEGGSATEAFF
TGTGCCAGCAGTGCTGAGGGAGGGTCGGCCACTGAAGCTTTCTTT
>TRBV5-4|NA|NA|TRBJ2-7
CASSLAGQSHEQYF
TGTGCCAGCAGCTTGGCCGGTCAGTCCCACGAGCAGTACTTC
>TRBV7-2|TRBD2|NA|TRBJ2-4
CASSLLPGLAGGLQYF
TGTGCCAGCAGCTTACTCCCGGGACTAGCGGGGGGGCTTCAGTACTTC
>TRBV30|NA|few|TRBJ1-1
CAWSVSRQGTEAFF
TGTGCCTGGAGTGTAAGCCGGCAGGGCACTGAAGCTTTCTTT
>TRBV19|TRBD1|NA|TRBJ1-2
CASSTSSRWDRVEGYTF
TGTGCCAGTAGTACCAGCAGTAGGTGGGACAGGGTGGAAGGCTACACCTTC
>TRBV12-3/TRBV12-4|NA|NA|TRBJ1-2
CASTIGIANYGYTF
TGTGCCAGCACCATCGGGATCGCTAACTATGGCTACACCTTC
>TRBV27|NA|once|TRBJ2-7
CASRPPGWSDLTYEQYF
TGTGCCAGCAGACCACCCGGGTGGAGCGATCTAACCTACGAGCAGTACTTC
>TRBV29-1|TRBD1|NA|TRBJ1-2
CSVGDRNYGYTF
TGCAGCGTTGGGGACAGGAACTATGGCTACACCTTC
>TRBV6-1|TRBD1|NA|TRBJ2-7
CASRRQGVGEQYF
TGTGCCAGCAGACGACAGGGGGTTGGCGAGCAGTACTTC
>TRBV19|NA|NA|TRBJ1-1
CASSIGRQGGTEAFF
TGTGCCAGTAGTATAGGGAGGCAGGGCGGCACTGAAGCTTTCTTT
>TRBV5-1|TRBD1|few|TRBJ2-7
CASSLTGTEYEQYF
TGCGCCAGCAGCTTAACCGGGACAGAGTACGAGCAGTACTTC
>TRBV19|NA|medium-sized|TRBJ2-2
CATKNRDLNTGELFF
TGTGCCACAAAAAACAGGGACCTTAACACCGGGGAGCTGTTTTTT
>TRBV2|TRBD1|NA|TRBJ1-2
CASSYDIRGRDGYTF
TGTGCCAGCAGTTACGACATCAGGGGGCGGGATGGCTACACCTTC
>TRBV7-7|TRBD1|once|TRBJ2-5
CASSVDRVETQYF
TGTGCCAGCAGCGTCGACAGGGTGGAGACCCAGTACTTC
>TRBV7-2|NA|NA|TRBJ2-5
CASSLARGAETQYF
TGTGCCAGCAGCTTAGCTCGGGGGGCTGAGACCCAGTACTTC
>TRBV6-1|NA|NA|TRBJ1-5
CASSEDRVGQPQHF
TGTGCCAGCAGTGAAGATCGGGTGGGTCAGCCCCAGCATTTT
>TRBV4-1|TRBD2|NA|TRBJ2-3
CASSHPIRTSGSTDTQYF
TGCGCCAGCAGCCACCCTATTCGGACTAGCGGGAGCACAGATACGCAGTATTTT